These 21 T cell receptor beta chains were all obtained from the same sample, sequenced in a study of CD8+ T cells in alopecia areata. RNA was isolated and reverse transcribed to cDNA, the sequencing template. The table came from immunoSEQ multiplex PCR; TCRdb's copy has only in-frame clones and leaves some out. The sample includes 55,000 to 70,000 clones, 45% to 55% seen only once; the top ten take roughly a sixth. The sample here was CD8+ T cells sorted from blood, taken at week 0. These receptors were collected from a human donor with alopecia areata.

This clone was observed a handful of times. This chain links TRBV30 with TRBJ2-1, with a possible D match to TRBD2 (6 bases). The CDR3 runs to 19 residues. The germline V gene has CDR1 GTSNPN and CDR2 SVGIG (reference sequence). V gave up 1 base and J gave up 0 bases, with 22 bases separating them. The CDR3 DNA sequence: TGTGCCTGGAGTGGGACGGATTTTGGGGGGTATGGCTCCTACAATGAGCAGTTCTTC. Encoded protein: CAWSGTDFGGYGSYNEQFF.

The sample holds a few counts of this clone. The chain is built from TRBV6-1 and TRBJ2-1; unclear D gene. CDR1 and CDR2 from the germline V gene are MNHNS and SASEGT. Trimming took 1 base from V and 10 from J, leaving 14 bases between them. The CDR3 sequence is 14 residues long. The CDR3 coding sequence is TGTGCCAGCAGTGAAGTCGCAGCCCCGAGAGAGCAGTTCTTC. Its protein product is CASSEVAAPREQFF.

This clone was picked up many times. V gene TRBV6-5 combines with J gene TRBJ2-1; D is possibly TRBD2 (5 bases). Germline V gives CDR1 MNHEY, CDR2 SVGAGI. Deletions cut 0 bases from V and 9 bases from J, with 9 bases between. The CDR3 is made up of 13 amino acids. CDR3 coding DNA: TGTGCCAGCAGTTACTCAGGAGCGGCTGAGCAGTTCTTC. Translation: CASSYSGAAEQFF.

This clone came up once. The chain joins TRBV27 to TRBJ1-4; TRBD1 is a possible D gene (5 bases). Trimming shortened V by 4 bases and J by 8 bases, and 17 bases separated the two germline ends. The CDR3 has 15 amino acids. Germline values: CDR1 MNHEY, CDR2 SMNVEV (reference sequence). The CDR3 DNA reads TGTGCCAGCAGTTCTCTCGACAGCCGGGGGGAAAAACTGTTTTTT. Its protein is CASSSLDSRGEKLFF. The whole variable domain, remainder taken from reference TRBV27 and TRBJ1-4, is EAQVTQNPRYLITVTGKKLTVTCSQNMNHEYMSWYRQDPGLGLRQIYYSMNVEVTDKGDVPEGYKVSRKEKRNFPLILESPSPNQTSLYFCASSSLDSRGEKLFFGSGTQLSVL.

This chain uses TRBV5-6 with TRBJ1-1; no reliable D call. The CDR3 covers 13 residues. V shed 2 bases and J shed 0 bases, with 5 bases lying between them. Looked up from germline, CDR1 is SGHDT and CDR2 is YYEEEE. The CDR3 loop is CASSFSVNTEAFF. As DNA, the CDR3 is TGTGCCAGCAGCTTTTCAGTGAACACTGAAGCTTTCTTT.

This clone was seen a handful of times. This chain links TRBV23-1 with TRBJ2-3; D call uncertain. TRBV23-1 is classed as an ORF, of uncertain function. V dropped 2 bases and J dropped 2 bases, with 14 bases sitting between them. The CDR3 runs to 16 residues. CDR3: CASSQGLCNNTDTQYF. CDR3 DNA: TGCGCCAGCAGTCAAGGGCTATGTAACAACACAGATACGCAGTATTTT.

The rearrangement uses TRBV7-9 and TRBJ2-5, with 8 nucleotides matching TRBD2. V shed 5 bases and J 5 bases; nucleotides not matched to a gene: 7. Germline V gives CDR1 SEHNR, CDR2 FQNEAQ (reference sequence). The CDR3 loop spans 14 amino acids. The CDR3: CASSTTSGGETQYF. The DNA of the CDR3 is TGTGCCAGCAGCACCACGTCGGGAGGGGAGACCCAGTACTTC. Complete variable domain (other parts from reference TRBV7-9 and TRBJ2-5): DTGVSQNPRHKITKRGQNVTFRCDPISEHNRLYWYRQTLGQGPEFLTYFQNEAQLEKSRLLSDRFSAERPKGSFSTLEIQRTEQGDSAMYLCASSTTSGGETQYFGPGTRLLVL.

V and J are TRBV4-2 and TRBJ2-5; D gene ambiguous. This CDR3 contains 14 residues. Germline V gives CDR1 LGHNA, CDR2 YNFKEQ. Trimming stripped 1 base from V and 3 bases from J, with 9 bases between. This CDR3 is CASSQAVSEETQYF. CDR3 coding DNA: TGTGCCAGCAGCCAAGCGGTCTCGGAAGAGACCCAGTACTTC.

This clone was seen more than once but under ten times. The rearrangement links TRBV7-9 to TRBJ2-7; tentative D call: TRBD2 (5 bases). Germline CDR1 is SEHNR and CDR2 is FQNEAQ (reference sequence). V lost 4 bases, J lost 6 bases, and 19 bases lay in between. The CDR3 has 15 amino acids. This chain's CDR3 is CASSSPEDSTREQYF. The CDR3 bases are TGTGCCAGCAGCTCGCCCGAGGACTCGACGCGCGAGCAGTACTTC.

The V and J genes are TRBV4-1 and TRBJ2-3, with a weak D call TRBD2 (6 bases). The germline CDR1 and CDR2 sequences are MGHRA and YSYEKL. Trimming cost V 8 bases and J 4 bases, with 7 bases left between them. The CDR3 extends over 11 amino acids. The CDR3 DNA reads TGCGCCAGCCGCGGGGCAGATACGCAGTATTTT. It codes for CASRGADTQYF.

CDR3 region: CASSLDPGTGELFF. DNA of the CDR3: TGTGCCAGCAGCCTGGATCCGGGGACCGGGGAGCTGTTTTTT. The gene calls are TRBV4-2 and TRBJ2-2; D possibly corresponds to TRBD2 (5 bases). The length of the CDR3 is 14 residues. V was clipped by 4 bases and J by 5 bases, with 11 bases between them. In germline, CDR1 is LGHNA, CDR2 YNFKEQ.

The chain is built from TRBV29-1 and TRBJ2-1; no clear D. Looked up from germline, CDR1 is SQVTM and CDR2 is ANQGSEA. This CDR3 is 11 amino acids long. Deletions cut 7 bases from V and 3 bases from J, with 7 bases between. The CDR3 here is CSGSDYNEQFF. CDR3 sequence (DNA): TGCAGCGGGTCGGACTACAATGAGCAGTTCTTC.

This clone occurred a few times. V and J are TRBV2 and TRBJ1-5; 9 bases line up with TRBD1. V lost 6 bases to trimming and J lost 4 bases; unmatched junction nucleotides: 4. The germline V gene encodes CDR1 SNHLY and CDR2 FYNNEI. This CDR3 region has 14 residues. CDR3 residues: CASRGQGKNQPQHF. CDR3 bases: TGTGCCAGCAGGGGACAGGGCAAGAATCAGCCCCAGCATTTT.

This chain connects TRBV11-2 to TRBJ1-2; no clear D. The CDR3 loop spans 13 amino acids. The germline V gene has CDR1 SGHAT and CDR2 FQNNGV. Trimming left V 4 bases short and J 4 bases short, with 10 bases between. The CDR3 here is CASSSGVPYGYTF. In DNA, the CDR3 is TGTGCCAGCAGCTCGGGAGTGCCCTATGGCTACACCTTC.

This clone has only a few counts. J is TRBJ2-3 and V is TRBV9, with TRBD2 matching over 11 bases. Unmatched junction bases numbered 4, after V lost 5 bases and J lost 2 bases. The CDR3 sequence is 15 residues long. Germline CDR1 is SGDLS and CDR2 is YYNGEE. This CDR3 reads CASRQTSGNTDTQYF. DNA for the CDR3: TGTGCCAGCAGACAGACTAGCGGGAACACAGATACGCAGTATTTT.

In its sample, this clone was seen a few times. The chain uses TRBV29-1 and TRBJ1-2; D is unclear. Deletions cut 3 bases from V and 8 bases from J, with 10 bases between. CDR1 and CDR2 (germline): SQVTM, ANQGSEA. This CDR3 has 11 residues. In DNA, the CDR3 is TGCAGCGTTGAGCTCGGGTCCGGCTACACCTTC. This sequence encodes CSVELGSGYTF.

In this sample, this clone turned up once. The chain uses TRBV9 and TRBJ1-2, with a weak D call TRBD1 (6 bases). The CDR3 extends over 17 amino acids. V was pared by 0 bases and J by 2 bases, with 17 bases between. CDR1 and CDR2 from the germline V gene are SGDLS and YYNGEE. DNA of the CDR3: TGTGCCAGCAGCGTAGCTACTACGGGGGCCGAGAACTATGGCTACACCTTC. It translates to CASSVATTGAENYGYTF.

The rearrangement joins TRBV5-1 to TRBJ2-1; D gene ambiguous. Trimming removed 6 bases at V and 6 bases at J, with 7 bases between. The CDR3 spans 11 residues. The germline gives CDR1 SGHRS, CDR2 YFSETQ. The CDR3 DNA is TGCGCCAGCACCTCCACCAATGAGCAGTTCTTC. Protein product: CASTSTNEQFF. The complete variable domain, with remaining parts taken from reference TRBV5-1 and TRBJ2-1, reads KAGVTQTPRYLIKTRGQQVTLSCSPISGHRSVSWYQQTPGQGLQFLFEYFSETQRNKGNFPGRFSGRQFSNSRSEMNVSTLELGDSALYLCASTSTNEQFFGPGTRLTVL.

The chain joins TRBV19 to TRBJ2-7; 11 positions agree with TRBD1. J lost 3 bases, V lost 5 bases, and 3 bases had no gene match. The CDR3 covers 14 residues. The V gene's germline CDR1 is LNHDA and CDR2 SQIVND (reference sequence). The CDR3 DNA is TGTGCCAGTAGTGCAGGGACAGGGGGCTACGAGCAGTACTTC. Its protein product is CASSAGTGGYEQYF.

This clone appeared a few times. The chain carries TRBV19 and TRBJ2-4; D may correspond to TRBD1 or TRBD2 (6 bases each). The germline V and J ends were trimmed by 6 bases and 7 bases, with 19 bases remaining between them. Germline values: CDR1 LNHDA, CDR2 SQIVND (reference sequence). This CDR3 is built from 15 residues. The CDR3 DNA sequence: TGTGCCAGTAGCTCGACGGGGGCCACCACGAACATTCAGTACTTC. Its translation: CASSSTGATTNIQYF.

V gene TRBV7-6 combines with J gene TRBJ2-5, with 8 bases lining up with TRBD1. The CDR3 extends over 18 amino acids. V shed 1 base and J 5 bases; nucleotides not matched to a gene: 15. Germline assignment: CDR1 SGHVS and CDR2 FNYEAQ. The CDR3 sequence is CASSLVRGDRTWGETQYF. DNA for the CDR3: TGTGCCAGCAGCTTAGTAAGGGGGGACAGGACCTGGGGCGAGACCCAGTACTTC.